One sample yielded the 2 T cell receptor beta chains listed below, sequenced in a study of T cell clonality in common variable immunodeficiency. Whole-study results and caveats: Common variable immunodeficiency TCR beta sequences reportedly had fewer deletions and N-nucleotide insertions.

Their specific antigens are unknown. Profiling relied on immunoSEQ multiplex PCR, and the TCRdb table lists in-frame clones only, not all of them. Altogether 15,000 to 20,000 clones were found in the sample, and no singletons occur. Input material: peripheral blood mononuclear cells. These TCRs come from a human donor with common variable immunodeficiency.

This clone came up a few times. The read comes to an end 3 residues before the CDR3 does, leaving the germline J gene to fill in the end. The genes are TRBV19 and TRBJ1-5; TRBD1 is a possible D gene (6 bases). V was cut by 9 bases and J by 0 bases, with 15 bases left in between. The germline gives CDR1 LNHDA, CDR2 SQIVND (reference sequence). The CDR3 covers 15 residues. The part of the CDR3 DNA that was read is TGTGCCAGCGCAACGGGACACCGTAGCAATCAGCCC. Its protein product is CASATGHRSNQP. The whole CDR3 region reads CASATGHRSNQPQHF. Looking up the rest from reference TRBV19 and TRBJ1-5 gives the full variable domain: DGGITQSPKYLFRKEGQNVTLSCEQNLNHDAMYWYRQDPGQGLRLIYYSQIVNDFQKGDIAEGYSVSREKKESFPLTVTSAQKNPTAFYLCASATGHRSNQPQHFGDGTRLSIL.

This clone appeared a few times. CDR3: CASSLSIQETQYF. Incomplete CDR3 DNA: TGTGCCAGCAGCTTAAGCATCCAAGAGACC. The V gene is TRBV7-2, the J gene TRBJ2-5; the D is unclear. The CDR3 end lies 3 residues beyond the end of the read and is filled in from the germline J gene. Germline-derived CDR1 and CDR2 are SGHTA and FQGNSA. Deletions cut 2 bases from V and 1 base from J, with 5 bases between. This CDR3 contains 13 residues.